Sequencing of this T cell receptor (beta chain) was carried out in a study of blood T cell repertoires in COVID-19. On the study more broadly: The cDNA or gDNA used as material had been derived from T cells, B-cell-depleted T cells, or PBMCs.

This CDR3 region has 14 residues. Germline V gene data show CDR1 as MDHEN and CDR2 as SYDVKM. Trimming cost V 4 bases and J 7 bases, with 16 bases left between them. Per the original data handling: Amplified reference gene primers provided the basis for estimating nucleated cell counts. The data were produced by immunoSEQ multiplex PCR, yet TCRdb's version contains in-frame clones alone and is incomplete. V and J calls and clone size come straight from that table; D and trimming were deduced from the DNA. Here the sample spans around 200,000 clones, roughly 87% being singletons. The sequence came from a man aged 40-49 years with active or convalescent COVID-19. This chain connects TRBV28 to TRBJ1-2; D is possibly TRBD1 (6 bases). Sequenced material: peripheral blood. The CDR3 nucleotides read TGTGCCAGCAGTTCCCGGACAGTGGTTGGTGGCTACACCTTC. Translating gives CASSSRTVVGGYTF.